This T cell receptor (beta chain) is drawn from a study of T-cell reconstitution after alpha-beta-depleted transplantation in children. Study-wide results and caveats: T cells produced anew were the main source of T-cell counts and diversity one year after transplant. Reported findings indicate that, about two months after transplant, alpha-beta T cells came from several hundred expanded clones, which were derived from non-depleted graft cells. Surviving recipient T cells and intrathymic progenitors accounted for some patients' high TCRbeta diversity at day 60.

The table lists this clonotype with many counts. Its cognate antigen is unknown. Unique molecular identifiers were used to barcode this TCRbeta library. TCRdb recomputed calls from the PCR reads with MiXCR, one row per CDR3 protein. The sample comprises almost 250,000 distinct CDR3 sequences, roughly 23% of which are singletons, and about 2.6% rests with the top ten. Between the trimmed V and J ends, which lost 1 base and 1 base, there was a span of 5 bases. The CDR3 loop spans 13 amino acids. CDR1 is SQVTM, CDR2 ANQGSEA, per germline. The sequencing here drew on PBMCs, taken before TCRalphabeta/CD19-depleted stem cell transplant. The chain uses TRBV29-1 and TRBJ2-1; D might be TRBD2 (5 bases). This receptor was obtained from a girl aged 2 to 9 with Fanconi anemia, due to receive a stem cell transplant. CDR3 sequence reads: CSVEGGSYNEQFF. DNA of the CDR3: TGCAGCGTTGAAGGCGGGTCCTACAATGAGCAGTTCTTC.